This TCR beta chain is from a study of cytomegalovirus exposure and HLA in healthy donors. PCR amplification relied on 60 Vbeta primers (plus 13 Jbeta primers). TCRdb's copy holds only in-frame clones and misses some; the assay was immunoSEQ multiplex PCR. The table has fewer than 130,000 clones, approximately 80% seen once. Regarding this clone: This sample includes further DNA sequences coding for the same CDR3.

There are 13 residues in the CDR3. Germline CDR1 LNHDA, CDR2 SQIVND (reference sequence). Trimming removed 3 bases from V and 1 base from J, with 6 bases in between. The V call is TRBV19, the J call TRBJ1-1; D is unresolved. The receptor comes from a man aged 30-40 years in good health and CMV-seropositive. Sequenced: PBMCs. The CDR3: CASSIRRNTEAFF. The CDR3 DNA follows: TGTGCCAGTAGTATCAGGCGGAACACTGAAGCTTTCTTT.